The entry below describes one T cell receptor (beta chain). Antigen specificity is unknown. The source of the sample is a study of beta chain features in type 1 diabetes. Whole-study results and caveats: Significant though moderate, a shortening of TCRB CDR3s appeared in all four CD4+ subsets of Type 1 diabetes patients. A cDNA-based sequencing approach could over-represent cells with high TCR expression. Resolution of whether HLA type affects TCRB rearrangement was not achieved here. PCR, the amplification step, might favor shorter templates, equally in patients and controls.

Expressed TCRB transcripts were sequenced because the isolated RNA had all been reverse transcribed beforehand. Sequenced by immunoSEQ multiplex PCR; TCRdb stores in-frame clones only, minus some. The table records about 700,000 clones, around an eighth of them present only once. CDR3 size: 15 residues. Germline CDR1 and CDR2: ENHRY and SYGVKD. Losses at the gene ends were 6 bases for V and 0 bases for J; bases not matched to a gene: 4. The source of this sequence is a man younger than 35 with type 1 diabetes. Material: naive CD4+ T cells from blood. The chain recombines TRBV10-3 with TRBJ2-1; 8 bases map to TRBD1. This chain's CDR3 is CAISSGGGSYNEQFF. For the CDR3, the DNA is TGTGCCATCAGCTCAGGGGGCGGCTCCTACAATGAGCAGTTCTTC.